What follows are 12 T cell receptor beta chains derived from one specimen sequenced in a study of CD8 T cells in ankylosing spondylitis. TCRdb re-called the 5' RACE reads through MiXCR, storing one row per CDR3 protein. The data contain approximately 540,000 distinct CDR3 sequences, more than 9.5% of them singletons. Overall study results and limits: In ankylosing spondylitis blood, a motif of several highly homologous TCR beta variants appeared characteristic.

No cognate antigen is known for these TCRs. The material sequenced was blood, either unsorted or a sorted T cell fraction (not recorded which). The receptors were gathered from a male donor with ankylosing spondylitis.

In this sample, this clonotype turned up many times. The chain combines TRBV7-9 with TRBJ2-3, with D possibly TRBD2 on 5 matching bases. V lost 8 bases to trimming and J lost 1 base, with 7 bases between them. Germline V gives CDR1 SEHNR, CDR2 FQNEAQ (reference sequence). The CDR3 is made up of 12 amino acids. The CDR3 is CASGRGTDTQYF. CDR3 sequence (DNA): TGTGCCAGCGGGCGGGGCACAGATACGCAGTATTTT.

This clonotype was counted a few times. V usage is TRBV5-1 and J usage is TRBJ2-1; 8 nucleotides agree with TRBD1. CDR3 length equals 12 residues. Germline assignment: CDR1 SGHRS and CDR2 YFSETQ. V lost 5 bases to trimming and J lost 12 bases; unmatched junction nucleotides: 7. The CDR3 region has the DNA TGCGCCAGCAGACCTGACGGGACAGGGCAGTTCTTC. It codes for CASRPDGTGQFF.

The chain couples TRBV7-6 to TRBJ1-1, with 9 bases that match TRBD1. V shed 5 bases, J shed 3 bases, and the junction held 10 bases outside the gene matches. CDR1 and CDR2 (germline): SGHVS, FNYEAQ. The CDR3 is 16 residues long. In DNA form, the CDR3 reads TGTGCCAGCAGCCCCGGACAGGGGCGGATGGACACTGAAGCTTTCTTT. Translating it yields CASSPGQGRMDTEAFF.

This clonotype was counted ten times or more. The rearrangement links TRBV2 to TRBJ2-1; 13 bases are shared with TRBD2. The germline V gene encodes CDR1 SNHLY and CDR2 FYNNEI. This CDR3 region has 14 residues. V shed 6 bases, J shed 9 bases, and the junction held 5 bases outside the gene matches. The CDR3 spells CASRTGTSGIEQFF. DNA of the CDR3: TGTGCCAGCAGGACCGGGACTAGCGGGATTGAGCAGTTCTTC. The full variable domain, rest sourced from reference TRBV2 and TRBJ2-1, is EPEVTQTPSHQVTQMGQEVILRCVPISNHLYFYWYRQILGQKVEFLVSFYNNEISEKSEIFDDQFSVERPDGSNFTLKIRSTKLEDSAMYFCASRTGTSGIEQFFGPGTRLTVL.

The CDR3 is CASSFWGHQPEQYF. The CDR3 DNA reads TGTGCCAGCAGCTTCTGGGGACACCAGCCCGAGCAGTACTTC. The rearrangement joins TRBV7-8 to TRBJ2-7, with D possibly matching TRBD1 (6 bases). The length of the CDR3 is 14 residues. Germline V gene data show CDR1 as SGHVS and CDR2 as FQNEAQ. V shed 3 bases and J shed 6 bases, with 15 bases lying between them. Full variable domain (outside the CDR3, taken from reference TRBV7-8 and TRBJ2-7): GAGVSQSPRYKVAKRGQDVALRCDPISGHVSLFWYQQALGQGPEFLTYFQNEAQLDKSGLPSDRFFAERPEGSVSTLKIQRTQQEDSAVYLCASSFWGHQPEQYFGPGTRLTVT.

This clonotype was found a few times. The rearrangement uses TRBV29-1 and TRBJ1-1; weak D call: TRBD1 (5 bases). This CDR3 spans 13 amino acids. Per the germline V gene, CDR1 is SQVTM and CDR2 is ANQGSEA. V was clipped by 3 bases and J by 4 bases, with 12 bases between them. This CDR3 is CSVEWGRGTEAFF. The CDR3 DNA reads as TGCAGCGTTGAGTGGGGAAGGGGCACTGAAGCTTTCTTT.

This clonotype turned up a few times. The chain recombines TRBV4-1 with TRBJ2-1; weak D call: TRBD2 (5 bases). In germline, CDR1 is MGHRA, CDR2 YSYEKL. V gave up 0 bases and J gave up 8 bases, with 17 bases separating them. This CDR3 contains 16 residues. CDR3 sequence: CASSQEGMASRDEQFF. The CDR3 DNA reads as TGCGCCAGCAGCCAAGAAGGCATGGCCTCGCGGGATGAGCAGTTCTTC.

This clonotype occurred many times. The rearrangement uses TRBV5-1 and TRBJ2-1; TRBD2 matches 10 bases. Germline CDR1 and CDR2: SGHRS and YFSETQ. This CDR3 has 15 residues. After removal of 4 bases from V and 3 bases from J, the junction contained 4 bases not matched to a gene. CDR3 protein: CASSDGTSDYNEQFF. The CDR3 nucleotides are TGCGCCAGCAGCGACGGGACTAGCGACTACAATGAGCAGTTCTTC.

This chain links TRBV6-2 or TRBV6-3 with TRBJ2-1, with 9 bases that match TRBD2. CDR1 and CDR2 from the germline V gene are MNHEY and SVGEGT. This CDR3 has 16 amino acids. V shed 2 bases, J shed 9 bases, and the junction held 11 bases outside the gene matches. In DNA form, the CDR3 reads TGTGCCAGCAGTTACAGAAGCGGGAGGCCCCAGGGTGAGCAGTTCTTC. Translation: CASSYRSGRPQGEQFF.

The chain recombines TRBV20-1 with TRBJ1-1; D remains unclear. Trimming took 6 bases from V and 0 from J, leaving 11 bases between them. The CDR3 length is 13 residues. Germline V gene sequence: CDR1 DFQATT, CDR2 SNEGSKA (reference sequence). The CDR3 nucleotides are TGCAGTGCCGCGGACCGAATGAACACTGAAGCTTTCTTT. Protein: CSAADRMNTEAFF.

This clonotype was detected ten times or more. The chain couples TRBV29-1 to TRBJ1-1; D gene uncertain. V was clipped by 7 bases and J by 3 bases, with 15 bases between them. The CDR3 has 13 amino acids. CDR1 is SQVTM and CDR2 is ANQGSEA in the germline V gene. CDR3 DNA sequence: TGCAGCGGAAAAGGGAATGGAGACACTGAAGCTTTCTTT. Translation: CSGKGNGDTEAFF.

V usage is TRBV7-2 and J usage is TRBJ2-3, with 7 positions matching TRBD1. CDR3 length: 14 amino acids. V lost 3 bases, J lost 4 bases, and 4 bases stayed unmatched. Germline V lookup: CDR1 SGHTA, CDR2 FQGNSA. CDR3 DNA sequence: TGTGCCAGCAGCTTCCAGACAGGGCCAGATACGCAGTATTTT. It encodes CASSFQTGPDTQYF.